These 16 T cell receptor beta chains share one sample of origin, sequenced in a study of blood T cell repertoires in COVID-19. Profiled with immunoSEQ multiplex PCR; TCRdb holds only in-frame clones, not every one. The top ten clones hold 16% of a sample with around 31,000 clones, over 75% of them seen once. The sample was peripheral blood. These receptors were taken from a man aged 80 or over with acute or convalescent COVID-19.

The V gene is TRBV9, the J gene TRBJ2-2; TRBD1 matches at 7 bases. V lost 4 bases, J lost 6 bases, and 9 bases stayed unmatched. This CDR3 has 15 amino acids. Germline-derived CDR1 and CDR2 are SGDLS and YYNGEE. DNA for the CDR3: TGTGCCAGCAGCCGACAGGGACCCTTCCCCGGGGAGCTGTTTTTT. Its translation: CASSRQGPFPGELFF. The whole variable domain, filled in from reference TRBV9 and TRBJ2-2, reads DSGVTQTPKHLITATGQRVTLRCSPRSGDLSVYWYQQSLDQGLQFLIQYYNGEERAKGNILERFSAQQFPDLHSELNLSSLELGDSALYFCASSRQGPFPGELFFGEGSRLTVL.

This clone has just one count. V usage is TRBV7-2 and J usage is TRBJ1-5; a possible D gene is TRBD1 (5 bases). From germline, CDR1 is SGHTA and CDR2 FQGNSA. V was shortened by 2 bases and J by 4 bases, with 9 bases between the two germline ends. The CDR3 length is 14 residues. CDR3 nucleotides: TGTGCCAGCAGCTTACTTCGGGGGAATCAGCCCCAGCATTTT. This translates into CASSLLRGNQPQHF.

The chain links TRBV6-5 to TRBJ1-2, with unresolved D. Trimming took 6 bases from V and 1 from J, leaving 9 bases between them. This CDR3 has 13 residues. Germline V lookup: CDR1 MNHEY, CDR2 SVGAGI. CDR3 protein: CASRIPGNYGYTF. The CDR3 bases are TGTGCCAGCAGGATCCCGGGTAACTATGGCTACACCTTC.

This clone has just one count. The chain recombines TRBV5-1 with TRBJ2-3; 8 bases map to TRBD1. This CDR3 is 16 amino acids long. V was pared by 0 bases and J by 4 bases, with 7 bases of the junction left unmatched. In germline, CDR1 is SGHRS, CDR2 YFSETQ. CDR3 sequence: CASSLGPGTGADTQYF. The CDR3 DNA reads TGCGCCAGCAGCTTGGGGCCCGGGACAGGAGCAGATACGCAGTATTTT. The full variable domain, completed using reference TRBV5-1 and TRBJ2-3, is KAGVTQTPRYLIKTRGQQVTLSCSPISGHRSVSWYQQTPGQGLQFLFEYFSETQRNKGNFPGRFSGRQFSNSRSEMNVSTLELGDSALYLCASSLGPGTGADTQYFGPGTRLTVL.

V gene TRBV10-1 combines with J gene TRBJ1-1, with 7 bases matching TRBD1. Germline V gene sequence: CDR1 WNHNN, CDR2 SYGVQD (reference sequence). This CDR3 has 16 amino acids. Trimming removed 5 bases from V and 1 base from J; junction bases left unmatched: 10. The CDR3 nucleotides read TGCGCCAGCAGTCTCCAACGACAGGGACAGAACACTGAAGCTTTCTTT. Amino acid sequence: CASSLQRQGQNTEAFF.

The chain combines TRBV19 with TRBJ1-3; TRBD1 matches 10 bases. With 6 bases clipped from V and 5 bases from J, the junction kept 7 bases outside the gene matches. The CDR3 totals 15 residues. Looked up from germline, CDR1 is LNHDA and CDR2 is SQIVND (reference sequence). The CDR3 nucleotides are TGTGCCAGTAGGTCCGGGACAGGGGCGAGAAACACCATATATTTT. Encoded protein: CASRSGTGARNTIYF.

The V call is TRBV3-1 (or the pseudogene TRBV3-2), the J call TRBJ1-1, with D possibly TRBD1 on 5 matching bases. The V gene's germline CDR1 is LGHDT and CDR2 YNNKEL (reference sequence). The CDR3 runs to 15 residues. The V end lost 0 bases, the J end lost 3 bases, and 11 bases lay between the germline ends. Here the CDR3 DNA reads TGTGCCAGCAGCCAAGATCAAAGGGGCCACACTGAAGCTTTCTTT. The encoded protein is CASSQDQRGHTEAFF.

V is TRBV9 and J is TRBJ1-4; 8 bases align to TRBD1. Germline loops: CDR1 SGDLS, CDR2 YYNGEE. The junction had 8 bases not matched to a gene; V was cut back by 4 bases and J by 3 bases. The length of the CDR3 is 16 residues. This chain's CDR3 is CASSPRTGRPNEKLFF. The CDR3 nucleotides are TGTGCCAGCAGCCCGCGGACAGGGCGCCCTAATGAAAAACTGTTTTTT.

For the CDR3, the DNA is TGTGCCAGCAGCTCGATTGGGAGCGGGGTCTACAATGAGCAGTTCTTC. Translating it yields CASSSIGSGVYNEQFF. J is TRBJ2-1 and V is TRBV7-9, with 7 bases lining up with TRBD2. V shed 4 bases and J 3 bases; nucleotides not matched to a gene: 9. From germline, CDR1 is SEHNR and CDR2 FQNEAQ (reference sequence). CDR3 size: 16 residues. The variable domain in full, completed from reference TRBV7-9 and TRBJ2-1, reads DTGVSQNPRHKITKRGQNVTFRCDPISEHNRLYWYRQTLGQGPEFLTYFQNEAQLEKSRLLSDRFSAERPKGSFSTLEIQRTEQGDSAMYLCASSSIGSGVYNEQFFGPGTRLTVL.

This chain connects TRBV27 to TRBJ1-6; 12 bases fit TRBD1. V shed 4 bases and J 5 bases; nucleotides not matched to a gene: 3. This CDR3 comprises 16 residues. Germline V gene sequence: CDR1 MNHEY, CDR2 SMNVEV (reference sequence). CDR3 DNA: TGTGCCAGCAGTTGGGACAGGGGGCGGGATAATTCACCCCTCCACTTT. Translated: CASSWDRGRDNSPLHF.

This chain links TRBV28 with TRBJ2-7; TRBD1 matches 10 bases. Germline CDR1 MDHEN, CDR2 SYDVKM. V trimming: 5 bases; J trimming: 4 bases; junction bases outside the gene matches: 14. CDR3 size: 17 residues. CDR3 sequence: CASSGRTGGSRWYEQYF. CDR3 coding DNA: TGTGCCAGCAGTGGACGGACAGGGGGGTCACGTTGGTACGAGCAGTACTTC.

V is TRBV6-5 and J is TRBJ1-2; D is undetermined. Trimming took 5 bases from V and 6 from J, leaving 16 bases between them. CDR3 length: 14 amino acids. Germline assignment: CDR1 MNHEY and CDR2 SVGAGI. The CDR3 sequence: CASSPDRFGNGYTF. The CDR3 coding sequence is TGTGCCAGCAGTCCTGACCGCTTCGGGAATGGCTACACCTTC.

The V call is TRBV27, the J call TRBJ2-5, with D perhaps TRBD1 (5 bases). V was clipped by 3 bases and J by 5 bases, with 16 bases between them. The germline CDR1 and CDR2 sequences are MNHEY and SMNVEV (reference sequence). This CDR3 region has 15 residues. The CDR3 reads CASSFRPDRQETQYF. CDR3 coding DNA: TGTGCCAGCAGTTTTAGGCCTGACAGACAGGAGACCCAGTACTTC.

The V gene is TRBV5-1, the J gene TRBJ1-3; a weak D match, TRBD1 (5 bases). V dropped 4 bases and J dropped 0 bases, with 8 bases sitting between them. This CDR3 comprises 14 residues. Germline-derived CDR1 and CDR2 are SGHRS and YFSETQ. DNA of the CDR3: TGCGCCAGCAGCCAGGGCGACTCTGGAAACACCATATATTTT. Protein product: CASSQGDSGNTIYF.

This chain joins TRBV7-9 and TRBJ2-5; TRBD1 agrees at 8 bases. V lost 1 base, J lost 5 bases, and 6 bases stayed unmatched. This CDR3 spans 15 amino acids. Germline CDR1 is SEHNR and CDR2 is FQNEAQ (reference sequence). This CDR3 is CASSLGQGAMETQYF. The CDR3 nucleotides read TGTGCCAGCAGCTTAGGCCAGGGGGCGATGGAGACCCAGTACTTC.

V gene TRBV5-1 combines with J gene TRBJ1-5; 11 bases agree with TRBD1. Losses at the gene ends were 3 bases for V and 4 bases for J; bases not matched to a gene: 3. Germline loops: CDR1 SGHRS, CDR2 YFSETQ. This CDR3 spans 15 amino acids. CDR3 coding DNA: TGCGCCAGCAGCTGGACAGGGGGCGTTAATCAGCCCCAGCATTTT. The encoded protein is CASSWTGGVNQPQHF.